This T cell receptor (beta chain) was sequenced in a study of PD-1 and CTLA-4 blockade in melanoma. The assay was immunoSEQ multiplex PCR, and TCRdb's table has in-frame clones only and misses some. The sample has tens of thousands of clones, 88% seen once. The sample holds a few counts of this clone. Germline CDR1 is MNHEY and CDR2 is SVGAGI. CDR3 length: 14 residues. After removal of 5 bases from V and 2 bases from J, the junction contained 6 bases not matched to a gene. The V gene is TRBV6-5, the J gene TRBJ2-7; 7 bases are a match to TRBD2. Sample: CD8+ T cells from peripheral blood, taken from a patient given anti-PD-1 treatment. The origin of this receptor is a human donor with melanoma. CDR3 bases: TGTGCCAGCAGTCAGGCGGGGGTCCCCTACGAGCAGTACTTC. As protein: CASSQAGVPYEQYF.